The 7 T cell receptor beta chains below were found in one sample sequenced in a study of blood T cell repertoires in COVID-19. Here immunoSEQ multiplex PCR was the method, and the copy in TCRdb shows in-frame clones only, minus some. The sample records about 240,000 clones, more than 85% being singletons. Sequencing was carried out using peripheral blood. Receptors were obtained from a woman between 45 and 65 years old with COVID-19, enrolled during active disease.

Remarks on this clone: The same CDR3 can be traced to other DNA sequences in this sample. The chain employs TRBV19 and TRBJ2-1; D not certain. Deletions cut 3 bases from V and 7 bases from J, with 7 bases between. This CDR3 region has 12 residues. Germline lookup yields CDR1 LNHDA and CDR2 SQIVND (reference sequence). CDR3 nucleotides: TGTGCCAGTAGTATTAGAGGAAATGAGCAGTTCTTC. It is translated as CASSIRGNEQFF. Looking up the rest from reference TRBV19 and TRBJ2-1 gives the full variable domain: DGGITQSPKYLFRKEGQNVTLSCEQNLNHDAMYWYRQDPGQGLRLIYYSQIVNDFQKGDIAEGYSVSREKKESFPLTVTSAQKNPTAFYLCASSIRGNEQFFGPGTRLTVL.

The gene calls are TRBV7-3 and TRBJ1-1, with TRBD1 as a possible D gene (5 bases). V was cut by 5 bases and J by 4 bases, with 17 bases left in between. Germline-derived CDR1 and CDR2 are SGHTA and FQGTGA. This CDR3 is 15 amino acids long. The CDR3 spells CASSPLGGTGTEAFF. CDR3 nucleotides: TGTGCCAGCAGCCCCCTGGGGGGTACGGGCACTGAAGCTTTCTTT. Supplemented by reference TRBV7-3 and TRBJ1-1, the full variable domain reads GAGVSQTPSNKVTEKGKYVELRCDPISGHTALYWYRQSLGQGPEFLIYFQGTGAADDSGLPNDRFFAVRPEGSVSTLKIQRTERGDSAVYLCASSPLGGTGTEAFFGQGTRLTVV.

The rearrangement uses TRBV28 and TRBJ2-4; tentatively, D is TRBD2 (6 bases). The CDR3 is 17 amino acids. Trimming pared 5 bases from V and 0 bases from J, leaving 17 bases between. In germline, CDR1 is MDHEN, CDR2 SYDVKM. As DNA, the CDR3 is TGTGCCAGCAGTAGGGACTCAGTACCCGGAGCCAAAAACATTCAGTACTTC. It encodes CASSRDSVPGAKNIQYF. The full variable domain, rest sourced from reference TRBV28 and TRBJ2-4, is DVKVTQSSRYLVKRTGEKVFLECVQDMDHENMFWYRQDPGLGLRLIYFSYDVKMKEKGDIPEGYSVSREKKERFSLILESASTNQTSMYLCASSRDSVPGAKNIQYFGAGTRLSVL.

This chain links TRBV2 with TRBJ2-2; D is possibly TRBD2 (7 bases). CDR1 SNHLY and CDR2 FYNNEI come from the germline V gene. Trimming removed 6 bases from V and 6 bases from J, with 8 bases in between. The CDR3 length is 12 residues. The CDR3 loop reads CASRRGPGELFF. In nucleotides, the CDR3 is TGTGCCAGCAGGCGGGGGCCCGGGGAGCTGTTTTTT.

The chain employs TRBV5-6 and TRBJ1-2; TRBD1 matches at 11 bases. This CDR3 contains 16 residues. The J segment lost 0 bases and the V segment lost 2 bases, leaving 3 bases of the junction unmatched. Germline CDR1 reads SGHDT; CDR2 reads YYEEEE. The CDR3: CASSFGTGGSNYGYTF. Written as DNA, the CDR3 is TGTGCCAGCAGCTTCGGGACAGGGGGTTCTAACTATGGCTACACCTTC.

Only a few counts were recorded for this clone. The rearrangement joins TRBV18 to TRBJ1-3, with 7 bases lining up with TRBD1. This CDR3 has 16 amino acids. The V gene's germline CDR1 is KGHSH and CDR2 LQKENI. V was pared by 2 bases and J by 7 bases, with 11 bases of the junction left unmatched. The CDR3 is CASSPGTATLGNTIYF. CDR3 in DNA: TGTGCCAGCTCACCAGGGACAGCTACCCTGGGGAACACCATATATTTT.

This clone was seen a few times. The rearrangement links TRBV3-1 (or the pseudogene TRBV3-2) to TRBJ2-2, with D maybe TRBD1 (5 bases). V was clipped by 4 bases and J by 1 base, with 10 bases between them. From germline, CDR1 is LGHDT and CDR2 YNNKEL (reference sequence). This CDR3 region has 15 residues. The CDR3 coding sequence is TGTGCCAGCAGCCTTATGACAGTGAACACCGGGGAGCTGTTTTTT. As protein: CASSLMTVNTGELFF.